The 27 T cell receptor beta chains below were found in one sample sequenced in a study of vaccination and CD4 T cells after COVID-19. Cultured CD4+ T cell DNA underwent sequencing with the Oncomine TCR Beta short-read assay. The genomic DNA was obtained from cultured CD4+ T cells by extraction with the QIAamp micro DNA kit. TCRdb passed the PCR reads through MiXCR, listing each CDR3 protein once. The sample yields thousands of distinct CDR3 sequences, 33% seen once. These TCRs' antigens remain unknown. The treatment is: 10-day PBMC culture with coronavirus spike peptide pools or control peptides (ViraFEST assay). CD4+ T-cell collection from the unexposed donor predated the COVID-19 pandemic (2011-2018). Source material: CD4+ T cells from blood, cultured in vitro. The receptors stem from a human donor in good health.

In its sample, this clonotype was seen a few times. The chain carries TRBV27 and TRBJ2-1; D is possibly TRBD2 (6 bases). Trimming cost V 4 bases and J 0 bases, with 22 bases left between them. The CDR3 is 19 amino acids. Germline lookup yields CDR1 MNHEY and CDR2 SMNVEV (reference sequence). As DNA, the CDR3 is TGTGCCAGCAGTTCCCCTCGGGGTAGCGGACCTAGCTCCTACAATGAGCAGTTCTTC. Amino acids: CASSSPRGSGPSSYNEQFF.

The chain links TRBV27 to TRBJ1-6; 7 positions agree with TRBD1. Trimming removed 8 bases from V and 6 bases from J; junction bases left unmatched: 10. The germline V gene encodes CDR1 MNHEY and CDR2 SMNVEV (reference sequence). The CDR3 covers 15 residues. CDR3 sequence (DNA): TGTGCCAGCTCAACCTCGGGACAGCCTAATTCACCCCTCCACTTT. Translated, it gives CASSTSGQPNSPLHF.

The chain combines TRBV5-6 with TRBJ2-7, with a weak D call TRBD1 (6 bases). Between the trimmed V and J ends, which lost 2 bases and 2 bases, there was a span of 11 bases. This CDR3 spans 14 amino acids. Germline lookup yields CDR1 SGHDT and CDR2 YYEEEE. Here the CDR3 DNA reads TGTGCCAGCAGCTTACCGGGACACACCTACGAGCAGTACTTC. It yields the protein CASSLPGHTYEQYF. Combining the CDR3 with reference TRBV5-6 and TRBJ2-7 gives the whole variable domain DAGVTQSPTHLIKTRGQQVTLRCSPKSGHDTVSWYQQALGQGPQFIFQYYEEEERQRGNFPDRFSGHQFPNYSSELNVNALLLGDSALYLCASSLPGHTYEQYFGPGTRLTVT.

This clonotype occurred a few times. V is TRBV7-3 and J is TRBJ1-1; perhaps TRBD1 as D (6 bases). This CDR3 contains 13 residues. Germline V gene sequence: CDR1 SGHTA, CDR2 FQGTGA. V was trimmed by 1 base and J by 7 bases, leaving 10 bases between them. The CDR3 spells CASSLMGHLEAFF. The CDR3 DNA reads as TGTGCCAGCAGCTTAATGGGACACCTTGAAGCTTTCTTT.

The table lists this clonotype with a few counts. The chain has TRBV6-1 and TRBJ1-6, with no clear D. The V gene lost 8 bases and the J gene lost 5 bases, with 13 bases spanning the gap. In germline, CDR1 is MNHNS, CDR2 SASEGT. This CDR3 spans 14 amino acids. The CDR3 DNA sequence: TGTGCCAGCGGACCCCCGGGAGATAATTCACCCCTCCACTTT. Translation: CASGPPGDNSPLHF.

This clonotype appeared once. The J gene is TRBJ1-1, the V gene TRBV9; D possibly corresponds to TRBD1 (6 bases). There are 16 residues in the CDR3. CDR1 is SGDLS, CDR2 YYNGEE, per germline. With 0 bases removed from V and 6 bases from J, the gap between germline ends came to 18 bases. Here the CDR3 DNA reads TGTGCCAGCAGCGTAGAGGGGGGATTGGCCCTTTCTGAAGCTTTCTTT. It yields the protein CASSVEGGLALSEAFF.

In its sample, this clonotype was seen a few times. The gene calls are TRBV27 and TRBJ1-5; D may be TRBD1 (6 bases). The germline gives CDR1 MNHEY, CDR2 SMNVEV (reference sequence). The V and J ends lost 6 bases and 6 bases respectively, with 15 bases between them. This CDR3 comprises 14 residues. The CDR3 region is CASSPQGGGQPQHF. The DNA for the CDR3 is TGTGCCAGCAGCCCACAGGGAGGGGGTCAGCCCCAGCATTTT.

The chain joins TRBV7-3 to TRBJ2-2; 9 bases align to TRBD2. The CDR3 is 16 amino acids. V trimming: 2 bases; J trimming: 5 bases; junction bases outside the gene matches: 6. Germline V gene data show CDR1 as SGHTA and CDR2 as FQGTGA. CDR3 in DNA: TGTGCCAGCAGCTTATCCCTAGCGGGACGAACCGGGGAGCTGTTTTTT. It specifies CASSLSLAGRTGELFF.

There are a few counts of this clonotype. The CDR3 loop reads CASSGGQGPWGPQHF. Written as DNA, the CDR3 is TGTGCCAGCAGTGGGGGACAGGGGCCGTGGGGGCCCCAGCATTTT. The J gene is TRBJ1-5, the V gene TRBV6-1, with 10 bases identical to TRBD1. Trimming at V came to 4 bases and at J to 9 bases, leaving 9 bases not matched to a gene. The length of the CDR3 is 15 residues. Germline CDR1 and CDR2: MNHNS and SASEGT.

This clonotype came up once. V is TRBV5-1 and J is TRBJ2-4, with D perhaps TRBD1 (8 bases). Trimming took off 5 bases at V and 7 bases at J, with 16 bases between the two ends. The CDR3 runs 14 residues. Germline assignment: CDR1 SGHRS and CDR2 YFSETQ. The CDR3 spells CASSLTGEGNIQYF. Here the CDR3 DNA reads TGCGCCAGCAGTCTGACAGGGGAGGGGAACATTCAGTACTTC.

V is TRBV28 and J is TRBJ2-1; possibly TRBD1 for D (5 bases). CDR1 and CDR2 (germline): MDHEN, SYDVKM. The V end lost 5 bases, the J end lost 15 bases, and 17 bases lay between the germline ends. This CDR3 region has 12 residues. The CDR3: CASSQLREIAFF. The CDR3 region has the DNA TGTGCCAGCAGTCAGCTCAGGGAAATAGCGTTCTTC.

This clonotype was picked up a small number of times. This chain joins TRBV20-1 and TRBJ1-1; tentatively, D is TRBD1 (5 bases). CDR1 DFQATT and CDR2 SNEGSKA come from the germline V gene (reference sequence). Between the trimmed V and J ends, which lost 3 bases and 1 base, there was a span of 6 bases. The CDR3 is 12 residues long. CDR3 bases: TGCAGTGCTAGGAGGGGGAACACTGAAGCTTTCTTT. This encodes CSARRGNTEAFF.

The chain uses TRBV28 and TRBJ1-1; no clear D. Trimming left V 7 bases short and J 0 bases short, with 6 bases between. This CDR3 spans 12 amino acids. Germline-derived CDR1 and CDR2 are MDHEN and SYDVKM. CDR3 region: CASNSVNTEAFF. CDR3 DNA sequence: TGTGCCAGCAACTCTGTGAACACTGAAGCTTTCTTT.

The chain employs TRBV28 and TRBJ2-3; either TRBD1 or TRBD2 may fit D (5 bases each). The CDR3 is made up of 16 amino acids. Germline V lookup: CDR1 MDHEN, CDR2 SYDVKM. V lost 4 bases and J lost 2, with 16 bases in between. In DNA, the CDR3 is TGTGCCAGCAGTTCCTCAGGGACGGCGTTCACAGATACGCAGTATTTT. This encodes CASSSSGTAFTDTQYF. The whole variable domain, remainder taken from reference TRBV28 and TRBJ2-3, is DVKVTQSSRYLVKRTGEKVFLECVQDMDHENMFWYRQDPGLGLRLIYFSYDVKMKEKGDIPEGYSVSREKKERFSLILESASTNQTSMYLCASSSSGTAFTDTQYFGPGTRLTVL.

This clonotype was found a few times. This rearrangement joins TRBV10-3 to TRBJ2-7; D assignment may be TRBD1 or TRBD2 (6 bases each). Per germline, CDR1 ENHRY and CDR2 SYGVKD. There are 13 residues in the CDR3. The V end was cut by 7 bases, the J end by 0 bases, with 10 bases between. The CDR3 sequence is CAIMGGISYEQYF. CDR3 DNA sequence: TGTGCCATCATGGGGGGCATCTCCTACGAGCAGTACTTC.

This chain uses TRBV9 with TRBJ2-7; 12 bases match TRBD2. CDR1 SGDLS and CDR2 YYNGEE come from the germline V gene. The CDR3 sequence is 17 residues long. The ends lost 0 bases at V and 2 bases at J; junction bases unmatched: 6. DNA for the CDR3: TGTGCCAGCAGCGTAGGACTAGCGGGAGTGGGGCCCTACGAGCAGTACTTC. It encodes CASSVGLAGVGPYEQYF.

This sequence joins TRBV7-9 and TRBJ2-1, with 11 positions matching TRBD2. The CDR3 extends over 17 amino acids. Germline lookup yields CDR1 SEHNR and CDR2 FQNEAQ (reference sequence). V gave up 2 bases and J gave up 8 bases; unmatched junction bases: 11. CDR3 nucleotide sequence: TGTGCCAGCAGCTTACTTCGTCCGGGACTAGCGGCGGATGAGCAGTTCTTC. Translating gives CASSLLRPGLAADEQFF.

The chain joins TRBV27 to TRBJ2-1; 12 bases fit TRBD2. Per germline, CDR1 MNHEY and CDR2 SMNVEV (reference sequence). Trimming took 5 bases from V and 0 from J; bases not matched to a gene: 11. This CDR3 is 19 amino acids long. CDR3 DNA sequence: TGTGCCAGCAGTCCACATCTCACTAGCGGGAGGAACTCCTACAATGAGCAGTTCTTC. Residues: CASSPHLTSGRNSYNEQFF.

This clonotype has more than one count but fewer than ten. The V and J genes are TRBV20-1 and TRBJ1-5; the D is unclear. Trimming cost V 0 bases and J 0 bases, with 18 bases left between them. Germline CDR1 reads DFQATT; CDR2 reads SNEGSKA (reference sequence). This CDR3 has 18 amino acids. CDR3 in DNA: TGCAGTGCTAGAGATCTAAGAATGGGGTCTAATAGCAATCAGCCCCAGCATTTT. Translating gives CSARDLRMGSNSNQPQHF.

This clonotype came up once. The CDR3 DNA reads TGCAGCGTTGAATCGGACAGGGTTGACTACGAGCAGTACTTC. Translating it yields CSVESDRVDYEQYF. The J gene is TRBJ2-7, the V gene TRBV29-1; 8 nucleotides align to TRBD1. J was trimmed by 3 bases and V by 2 bases; bases with no gene match: 6. Germline lookup yields CDR1 SQVTM and CDR2 ANQGSEA. The CDR3 spans 14 residues.

This sequence joins TRBV7-2 and TRBJ2-7; D possibly corresponds to TRBD1 (6 bases). Germline CDR1 SGHTA, CDR2 FQGNSA. V lost 0 bases and J lost 0, with 12 bases in between. The CDR3 is 16 residues long. CDR3 loop: CASSLAWDTSSYEQYF. The CDR3 bases are TGTGCCAGCAGCTTAGCGTGGGACACAAGCTCCTACGAGCAGTACTTC.

This clonotype is classed as medium-sized. The V call is TRBV6-2 or TRBV6-3, the J call TRBJ2-6; maybe TRBD2 (5 bases). Trimming cost V 2 bases and J 0 bases, with 14 bases left between them. The length of the CDR3 is 18 residues. The germline V gene has CDR1 MNHEY and CDR2 SVGEGT. Here the CDR3 DNA reads TGTGCCAGCAGTTACGGACTTGGCCAAAACTCTGGGGCCAACGTCCTGACTTTC. It encodes CASSYGLGQNSGANVLTF.

Here the CDR3 reads CASSDSGGGQPQHF. The CDR3 coding sequence is TGTGCCAGCAGTGATTCGGGGGGCGGTCAGCCCCAGCATTTT. The chain is built from TRBV6-1 and TRBJ1-5, with D perhaps TRBD1 (6 bases). Germline values: CDR1 MNHNS, CDR2 SASEGT. V was pared by 3 bases and J by 6 bases, with 12 bases between. The CDR3 length is 14 residues.

This sequence joins TRBV7-6 and TRBJ2-5; 7 bases agree with TRBD1. Per the germline V gene, CDR1 is SGHVS and CDR2 is FNYEAQ. The V segment lost 1 base and the J segment 5 bases; nucleotides outside the gene matches: 10. The CDR3 extends over 16 amino acids. Here the CDR3 DNA reads TGTGCCAGCAGCTTAGGGGCCGGGACAGTGGTTGAGACCCAGTACTTC. It is translated as CASSLGAGTVVETQYF.

There are a few counts of this clonotype. The chain employs TRBV6-1 and TRBJ1-5; unclear D gene. Germline V gene data show CDR1 as MNHNS and CDR2 as SASEGT. V was cut by 5 bases and J by 0 bases, with 11 bases left in between. The CDR3 is 15 residues long. The CDR3 is CASSPWVISNQPQHF. The CDR3 coding sequence is TGTGCCAGCAGTCCCTGGGTGATTAGCAATCAGCCCCAGCATTTT.

V and J are TRBV7-3 and TRBJ2-5, with a weak D call TRBD2 (5 bases). In germline, CDR1 is SGHTA, CDR2 FQGTGA. This CDR3 is 14 amino acids long. V gave up 6 bases and J gave up 1 base, with 12 bases separating them. In DNA form, the CDR3 reads TGTGCCAGCAGTTCAGGACTCAGCCAAGAGACCCAGTACTTC. Its protein product is CASSSGLSQETQYF.

The genes are TRBV28 and TRBJ2-3; weak D call: TRBD2 (6 bases). Germline V gene data show CDR1 as MDHEN and CDR2 as SYDVKM. Trimming cost V 6 bases and J 7 bases, with 14 bases left between them. The CDR3 sequence is 13 residues long. CDR3 nucleotide sequence: TGTGCCAGCAGCCCTAGCGTGGGCAATACGCAGTATTTT. Amino acids: CASSPSVGNTQYF.